These 24 T cell receptor beta chains were all obtained from the same sample, sequenced in a study of CD8+CD57+ T cells in acquired aplastic anemia. Genomic DNA templated the TCR beta VDJ and CDR3 profiling. TCRdb itself ran the reads through MiXCR, one entry per CDR3 protein. The sample includes approximately 470,000 distinct CDR3 sequences, about a third seen only once; the top ten take around 0.82%. The patients chosen for sequencing had shown expansion of CD8+CD57+ cells (detected by flow cytometry). The sequenced sample consisted of sorted CD4+, CD8+, or CD8+CD57+ T cells (not recorded which) from PBMCs. The receptor source for this set is a human donor with aplastic anemia.

The chain recombines TRBV20-1 with TRBJ2-4; 10 nucleotides agree with TRBD2. Germline lookup yields CDR1 DFQATT and CDR2 SNEGSKA (reference sequence). J gave up 8 bases and V 0 bases, and 10 bases lay outside the gene matches. This CDR3 is built from 16 residues. This CDR3 is CSARDRLAGVVYIQYF. The DNA for the CDR3 is TGCAGTGCTAGAGATCGGCTAGCGGGGGTGGTTTACATTCAGTACTTC.

J is TRBJ1-1 and V is TRBV6-2 or TRBV6-3, with D unclear. V lost 2 bases and J 1 base, leaving 23 bases between the germline ends. The CDR3 has 19 amino acids. Germline V lookup: CDR1 MNHEY, CDR2 SVGEGT. The CDR3 DNA is TGTGCCAGCAGTTACCATCACCGTTGGGGTGATATAGGGAACACTGAAGCTTTCTTT. Amino acids: CASSYHHRWGDIGNTEAFF.

This clonotype was found a few times. This sequence joins TRBV9 and TRBJ2-2; 7 positions match TRBD2. Germline-derived CDR1 and CDR2 are SGDLS and YYNGEE. The CDR3 sequence is 14 residues long. The CDR3 region has the DNA TGTGCGGGAGGGGAGGGGCCGGACACCGGGGAGCTGTTTTTT. This sequence encodes CAGGEGPDTGELFF.

This clonotype was observed at least ten times. This sequence joins TRBV19 and TRBJ1-5; TRBD1 matches at 8 bases. CDR1 and CDR2 (germline): LNHDA, SQIVND (reference sequence). Unmatched junction bases numbered 8, after V lost 6 bases and J lost 7 bases. CDR3 length equals 14 residues. The CDR3 region is CASSKTGEWQPQHF. The CDR3 DNA is TGTGCCAGTAGCAAGACAGGGGAATGGCAGCCCCAGCATTTT.

The V gene is TRBV20-1, the J gene TRBJ2-7; tentative D call: TRBD1 (6 bases). V was cut by 6 bases and J by 2 bases, with 11 bases left in between. The germline V gene has CDR1 DFQATT and CDR2 SNEGSKA (reference sequence). CDR3 length equals 12 residues. The CDR3 DNA sequence: TGCAGTGCCTTAGGGGACACCTACGAGCAGTACTTC. This gives the protein CSALGDTYEQYF.

This clonotype was observed at least ten times. The chain is built from TRBV2 and TRBJ1-5; no clear D gene. The germline V gene has CDR1 SNHLY and CDR2 FYNNEI. The CDR3 runs to 13 residues. V was pared by 4 bases and J by 5 bases, with 9 bases between. The CDR3 loop is CASSVVRDQPQHF. The CDR3 region has the DNA TGTGCCAGCAGTGTAGTGAGAGATCAGCCCCAGCATTTT.

Remarks on this clonotype: A read error may be the cause here, since a much bigger clone is one base away. V usage is TRBV9 and J usage is TRBJ1-5, with D maybe TRBD1 (5 bases). Germline loops: CDR1 SGDLS, CDR2 YYNGEE. This CDR3 has 15 residues. This CDR3 is CASGVGGDSNQPQHF. The CDR3 DNA reads TGTGCCAGCGGCGTAGGAGGGGATAGCAATCAGCCCCAGCATTTT.

This clonotype was observed a few times. The chain joins TRBV12-3 or TRBV12-4 to TRBJ2-7; 13 bases align to TRBD2. Unmatched junction bases numbered 11, after V lost 6 bases and J lost 12 bases. The CDR3 contains 14 residues. The CDR3: CASSPLGLAGAVYF. In DNA form, the CDR3 reads TGTGCCAGCAGCCCTCTCGGACTAGCGGGAGCTGTGTACTTC.

The chain's CDR3 is CATSEAETQYF. The CDR3 region has the DNA TGTGCCACCAGTGAGGCAGAGACCCAGTACTTC. The chain couples TRBV24-1 to TRBJ2-5; D is undetermined. Trimming stripped 4 bases from V and 4 bases from J, with 3 bases between. The CDR3 sequence is 11 residues long. Germline CDR1 is KGHDR and CDR2 is SFDVKD.

The chain uses TRBV29-1 and TRBJ2-6; TRBD1 is a possible D gene (5 bases). V lost 6 bases and J 0 bases, leaving 15 bases between the germline ends. The CDR3 length is 16 residues. Germline CDR1 is SQVTM and CDR2 is ANQGSEA. CDR3 protein: CSVWQRQPSGANVLTF. The CDR3 DNA reads TGCAGCGTCTGGCAACGACAGCCCTCTGGGGCCAACGTCCTGACTTTC.

This clonotype has at least ten counts. The chain combines TRBV2 with TRBJ1-2, with D maybe TRBD1 (6 bases). CDR1 is SNHLY, CDR2 FYNNEI, per germline. V gave up 4 bases and J gave up 0 bases, with 12 bases separating them. CDR3 length equals 15 residues. The CDR3 nucleotides are TGTGCCAGCAGTGCCGAAACAGGGTCTAACTATGGCTACACCTTC. As protein: CASSAETGSNYGYTF.

The chain couples TRBV5-1 to TRBJ2-6; D call uncertain. Trimming cost V 5 bases and J 0 bases, with 12 bases left between them. The CDR3 runs 16 residues. CDR1 SGHRS and CDR2 YFSETQ come from the germline V gene. CDR3 nucleotide sequence: TGCGCCAGCAGAACGGACGGAAACTCTGGGGCCAACGTCCTGACTTTC. Residues: CASRTDGNSGANVLTF.

This clonotype was found many times. The chain links TRBV24-1 to TRBJ1-5, with D perhaps matching TRBD1 (5 bases). The CDR3 sequence is 16 residues long. V was shortened by 2 bases and J by 2 bases, with 12 bases between the two germline ends. The germline V gene has CDR1 KGHDR and CDR2 SFDVKD. The CDR3 DNA reads as TGTGCCACCAGTGATTCCAAGGGGTGGGGCAATCAGCCCCAGCATTTT. Translating gives CATSDSKGWGNQPQHF.

This clonotype has only a few counts. At one of its ends the junction is not consistent with the germline gene, which may arise from a read error. This chain uses TRBV20-1 with TRBJ1-3; 7 nucleotides line up with TRBD1. CDR1 is DFQATT, CDR2 SNEGSKA, per germline (reference sequence). The CDR3 covers 14 residues. In nucleotides, the CDR3 is TGCAGTGCTACCCAAGACAGGGAAGGAAGCACCATATATTTT. Amino acids: CSATQDREGSTIYF.

V and J are TRBV20-1 and TRBJ1-5; no definite D call. Germline CDR1 reads DFQATT; CDR2 reads SNEGSKA (reference sequence). The CDR3 runs to 12 residues. V dropped 0 bases and J dropped 5 bases, with 5 bases sitting between them. The CDR3 reads CSARDSDQPQHF. Written as DNA, the CDR3 is TGCAGTGCTAGAGATTCGGATCAGCCCCAGCATTTT.

This clonotype has ten or more counts. This chain joins TRBV2 and TRBJ2-3, with D possibly matching TRBD2 (5 bases). The CDR3 contains 13 residues. Per germline, CDR1 SNHLY and CDR2 FYNNEI. V lost 4 bases and J 4 bases, leaving 9 bases between the germline ends. CDR3 DNA sequence: TGTGCCAGCAGTGGGGGAGTGGCAGATACGCAGTATTTT. Its translation is CASSGGVADTQYF. The full variable domain, in which reference TRBV2 and TRBJ2-3 provide the parts outside the CDR3, is EPEVTQTPSHQVTQMGQEVILRCVPISNHLYFYWYRQILGQKVEFLVSFYNNEISEKSEIFDDQFSVERPDGSNFTLKIRSTKLEDSAMYFCASSGGVADTQYFGPGTRLTVL.

On this clonotype itself: The junction and the germline gene differ at one end; a read error may be behind it. The chain carries TRBV29-1 and TRBJ1-2, with no clear D. Germline CDR1 reads SQVTM; CDR2 reads ANQGSEA. CDR3 length: 11 residues. The chain's CDR3 is CSVEEQYGCTF. In DNA form, the CDR3 reads TGCAGCGTTGAAGAGCAGTATGGCTGCACCTTC.

V is TRBV7-9 and J is TRBJ1-2; 9 bases fit TRBD1. V lost 11 bases and J lost 4; bases outside the gene matches: 11. CDR3 size: 14 residues. Germline values: CDR1 SEHNR, CDR2 FQNEAQ (reference sequence). The CDR3 reads CACTRGQGGYGYTF. The CDR3 DNA follows: TGTGCCTGCACGCGGGGACAGGGAGGCTATGGCTACACCTTC.

This clonotype was counted only a few times. The rearrangement links TRBV20-1 to TRBJ2-3; 7 nucleotides match TRBD2. The germline V gene encodes CDR1 DFQATT and CDR2 SNEGSKA (reference sequence). V was pared by 5 bases and J by 4 bases, with 15 bases of the junction left unmatched. CDR3 size: 16 residues. The CDR3 reads CSADTWEGWGPDTQYF. The DNA for the CDR3 is TGCAGTGCTGACACATGGGAGGGGTGGGGCCCAGATACGCAGTATTTT.

The V gene is TRBV11-3, the J gene TRBJ2-1; a possible D gene is TRBD2 (5 bases). Germline CDR1 SGHNT, CDR2 YENEEA. The V gene lost 5 bases and the J gene lost 10 bases, with 18 bases spanning the gap. This CDR3 is built from 14 residues. CDR3 residues: CASSLREFSGEQFF. The CDR3 DNA is TGTGCCAGCAGCCTTAGGGAGTTTTCGGGAGAGCAGTTCTTC.

The chain joins TRBV7-3 to TRBJ2-1; D ambiguous. The CDR3 is 15 residues long. The germline V gene has CDR1 SGHTA and CDR2 FQGTGA. V lost 8 bases and J lost 5, with 19 bases in between. The CDR3 DNA sequence: TGTGCCAGCGGCTATACCCAGCTGGGCCACAATGAGCAGTTCTTC. Residues: CASGYTQLGHNEQFF.

A few counts support this clonotype. The chain has TRBV6-1 and TRBJ1-4, with D uncertain. The CDR3 spans 14 residues. CDR1 MNHNS and CDR2 SASEGT come from the germline V gene. V gave up 5 bases and J gave up 5 bases, with 12 bases separating them. The CDR3 protein is CASSPWVGNEKLFF. The CDR3 coding sequence is TGTGCCAGCAGTCCCTGGGTGGGGAATGAAAAACTGTTTTTT.

This chain uses TRBV3-1 with TRBJ2-5, with a weak D call TRBD1 (5 bases). Germline CDR1 and CDR2: LGHDT and YNNKEL (reference sequence). Trimming took 1 base from V and 5 from J, leaving 11 bases between them. This CDR3 is built from 14 residues. DNA for the CDR3: TGTGCCAGCAGCCAAGCCACAGGATCGGAGACCCAGTACTTC. This translates into CASSQATGSETQYF.

The chain employs TRBV7-2 and TRBJ2-1, with D perhaps matching TRBD2 (6 bases). V dropped 5 bases and J dropped 0 bases, with 11 bases sitting between them. This CDR3 is 15 amino acids long. CDR1 and CDR2 from the germline V gene are SGHTA and FQGNSA. In nucleotides, the CDR3 is TGTGCCAGCAGCCAAGCGGGCAGCTCCTACAATGAGCAGTTCTTC. Its protein is CASSQAGSSYNEQFF.